This note documents a single T cell receptor (beta chain) sequence. The antigen this receptor binds is unknown. No base-level quality is on record; no much larger clone is a single base apart. Sample treatment or condition, as interpreted from the label and publication: about 20 received Ad26.COV2.S at low or high dose, single or two shots; about five received placebo; per-sample allocation not given. For vaccine and placebo recipients, repertoires were sequenced using samples collected on day 63 after the first injection. Between 29 July and 7 August 2020, Cohort 1b enrolled 20 to 30 adults aged 18-55 years at one site in Boston, USA. Ad26.COV2.S consisted of a replication-incompetent adenovirus type 26 vector by which a prefusion-stabilized SARS-CoV-2 spike protein from the original Wuhan strain was expressed. The immunoSEQ Assay was used to sequence TCRbeta CDR3 regions. After extraction, genomic DNA underwent amplification by bias-controlled multiplex PCR, followed by high-throughput sequencing. Turning to the authors' computational methods: To quantify the absolute abundance of every unique TCRbeta CDR3 region, sequences were collapsed and filtered. Usable DNA was measured by amplifying reference genes present in all nucleated cells, and TCRbeta template counts were normalized to that usable DNA to estimate T cell fraction. Repertoire TCRs were annotated as SARS-CoV-2-specific when V gene, CDR3 amino acid sequence and J gene were exactly matched to a known reactive TCR set. The reference SARS-CoV-2 TCR set was derived from MIRA and filtered for enrichment in COVID-19-positive ImmuneCODE repertoires, a step that removed public or cross-reactive TCRs. Using the MIRA antigens, annotated TCRs were further analysed by specific ORF or by position within an ORF. Depth was the summed frequency of annotated unique rearrangements, while breadth was defined as annotated unique rearrangements over total unique productive rearrangements. Two-sided Wilcoxon rank-sum tests were used to compare TCR breadth between groups. TCRdb's version of the immuneACCESS table is confined to in-frame rearrangements and falls short of the full clone set. An unresolved V gene accounts for under half of the shortfall where checked; the remainder is of unknown origin. The DNA was the basis for D and trimming; V, J and clone size are from that table. The sample includes fewer than 300,000 clones, with 80% to 90% observed a single time. Together, the top ten hold around 3% of the sample.

This specimen comes from a study of Ad26.COV2.S vaccination and SARS-CoV-2 variants (dated by TCRdb to about 2021). The study in broad terms: Donors in the vaccine arm were drawn from COV1001, a phase I-IIa trial of Ad26.COV2.S in healthy adults that was multicentre, randomized, double-blind and placebo-controlled. Dosing of Ad26.COV2.S was intramuscular, at either 5x10^10 or 1x10^11 viral particles, delivered as one shot or as two shots spaced 56 days apart. The specificity and breadth of SARS-CoV-2-reactive T cell receptors after Ad26.COV2.S vaccination were assessed by TCRbeta repertoire sequencing. The TCR-sequenced set comprised approximately 32 samples: roughly 19 Ad26.COV2.S vaccine recipients, 5 placebo recipients and 8 SARS-CoV-2 convalescent individuals. Trial participants were randomized into five groups of five: low-dose or high-dose Ad26.COV2.S given once or twice, or placebo on both occasions. Investigators did not know the trial group allocation while performing experiments and assessing outcomes.

Overall results and qualifications from the work: The authors noted that total T cell responses may have been underestimated by the TCR breadth and depth analyses. Substantial breadth of spike-specific CD8+ and CD4+ T cell responses was reported after vaccination. Higher spike-specific TCR breadth was observed in Ad26.COV2.S recipients than in placebo recipients (P = 0.0014). Vaccine and placebo recipients had similar non-spike TCR breadth, a finding consistent with the vaccine containing only spike. The study was not powered to compare responses between vaccine doses or regimens.

The clonotype was recovered from a person aged 18 to 59 who received the Ad26.COV2.S COVID-19 vaccine or a placebo. The sample consisted of peripheral blood, taken in a trial of Ad26.COV2.S vaccine versus placebo.

The bases read TGTGCCAGTAGTATTCCAACAGCTGGCTACACCTTC. It is translated as CASSIPTAGYTF. The chain is assembled from TRBV19 and TRBJ1-2, with the D segment identity uncertain. According to the germline V gene (reference sequence), CDR1 reads LNHDA and CDR2 reads SQIVND. Spanning cysteine to phenylalanine, the CDR3 consists of 12 amino acids. Only CDR3 DNA remains: 36 bases, in frame from the first base. Trimming takes 3 bases from V and 7 bases from J, and the germline ends sit 9 bases apart.